Below, one TCR beta chain is given with its context. Recruitment covered about 25 US areas and drew participants whose ages spanned roughly 18 to 100 years. Categorization into cohorts depended on clinical history that participants reported. Cohort 3 donors counted as recovered after two negative PCRs, clearance, or resolved symptoms. The data belong to a study of blood T cell repertoires in COVID-19. Libraries were prepared by immunoSEQ multiplex PCR; TCRdb keeps only in-frame clonotypes and omits some of them. The profile covers some 350,000 clones, with roughly 87% appearing a single time and just under 3% taken by the ten largest. CDR3 size: 17 residues. CDR1 and CDR2 from the germline V gene are MNHEY and SMNVEV (reference sequence). J was trimmed by 6 bases and V by 5 bases; bases with no gene match: 16.

The chain employs TRBV27 and TRBJ2-1; TRBD2 agrees at 7 bases. Sequenced: PBMCs or T cells enriched from blood (not recorded which). The clonotype originates from a woman between 25 and 40 years old who had recovered from COVID-19. The DNA of the CDR3 is TGTGCCAGCAGTCCCGTTCCGACTAGCCTACCCTCCAATGAGCAGTTCTTC. Its protein product is CASSPVPTSLPSNEQFF.